The sequence of this T cell receptor (beta chain) was determined in a study of CD8 T cells in Susac syndrome. The RNA, 0.5 to 1 ug, was put through reverse transcription using random hexamers. Multiplex PCR with immunoSEQ amplified the TCR beta CDR3 across 54 Vbeta and 13 Jbeta. TCRdb re-called the immunoSEQ multiplex PCR reads through MiXCR, storing one row per CDR3 protein. The top ten hold 0.098% of the sample, which has about 120,000 distinct CDR3 sequences, roughly 94% seen once. This CDR3 is built from 16 residues. Germline-derived CDR1 and CDR2 are KGHDR and SFDVKD. A word on this clonotype: A read error may account for a junction end that differs from germline.

CD8+ and CD4+ blood T cells underwent TCR beta sequencing. As controls, healthy donors matched for age and sex were used. The source material was CD4+ T cells from PBMCs. V and J are TRBV24-1 and TRBJ2-1; 8 bases line up with TRBD2. The TCR comes from a human donor in good health. The CDR3 DNA reads as TGTGCCACCAGTGACGGGGGGGGGAGTCGATACACTGAGCAGTTCTTC. This encodes CATSDGGGSRYTEQFF.